Each of the 10 T cell receptor beta chains below was sequenced from the same sample in a study of blood T cell repertoires in COVID-19. Assay used: immunoSEQ multiplex PCR; TCRdb lists only in-frame clones, some missing. The sample consists of 150,000 to 200,000 clones, roughly 83% of them appearing once. Material: peripheral blood. The receptors stem from a woman aged 80 or over with active or convalescent COVID-19.

This rearrangement joins TRBV27 to TRBJ1-2, with 7 bases identical to TRBD1. The CDR3 loop spans 14 amino acids. V was pared by 1 base and J by 4 bases, with 3 bases of the junction left unmatched. The germline CDR1 and CDR2 sequences are MNHEY and SMNVEV (reference sequence). CDR3 sequence (DNA): TGTGCCAGCAGTTTATATGGGACAGCCTATGGCTACACCTTC. Its translation: CASSLYGTAYGYTF.

This chain joins TRBV27 and TRBJ2-5; 7 nucleotides line up with TRBD1. The V gene's germline CDR1 is MNHEY and CDR2 SMNVEV (reference sequence). This CDR3 has 14 residues. The V segment lost 1 base and the J segment 2 bases; nucleotides outside the gene matches: 1. The CDR3 protein is CASSLWGQQETQYF. The CDR3 nucleotides are TGTGCCAGCAGTTTATGGGGACAGCAAGAGACCCAGTACTTC.

The rearrangement uses TRBV14 and TRBJ2-2; 10 bases fit TRBD2. Germline V gene sequence: CDR1 SGHDN, CDR2 FVKESK. The trim removed 1 base at V and 6 bases at J, leaving 5 bases unmatched. The CDR3 totals 16 residues. For the CDR3, the DNA is TGTGCCAGCAGCCAAGCTCTAGCGGGGGCTGCCGGGGAGCTGTTTTTT. Encoded protein: CASSQALAGAAGELFF. The full variable domain, completed using reference TRBV14 and TRBJ2-2, is EAGVTQFPSHSVIEKGQTVTLRCDPISGHDNLYWYRRVMGKEIKFLLHFVKESKQDESGMPNNRFLAERTGGTYSTLKVQPAELEDSGVYFCASSQALAGAAGELFFGEGSRLTVL.

This chain joins TRBV2 and TRBJ2-1; D is perhaps TRBD1 (5 bases). This CDR3 is built from 13 residues. V gave up 1 base and J gave up 8 bases, with 9 bases separating them. Germline-derived CDR1 and CDR2 are SNHLY and FYNNEI. The DNA for the CDR3 is TGTGCCAGCAGTGAAGGTGACAGCCATGAGCAGTTCTTC. It codes for CASSEGDSHEQFF. Full variable domain (rest looked up from reference TRBV2 and TRBJ2-1): EPEVTQTPSHQVTQMGQEVILRCVPISNHLYFYWYRQILGQKVEFLVSFYNNEISEKSEIFDDQFSVERPDGSNFTLKIRSTKLEDSAMYFCASSEGDSHEQFFGPGTRLTVL.

The rearrangement links TRBV27 to TRBJ1-2; no clear D gene. The CDR3 is 15 amino acids. Per the germline V gene, CDR1 is MNHEY and CDR2 is SMNVEV (reference sequence). V lost 5 bases and J lost 3, with 16 bases in between. The CDR3 sequence: CASSPQSGWDYGYTF. As DNA, the CDR3 is TGTGCCAGCAGTCCTCAGTCAGGATGGGACTATGGCTACACCTTC.

This clone appeared a single time. The chain carries TRBV11-3 and TRBJ2-5, with D perhaps matching TRBD2 (7 bases). Germline assignment: CDR1 SGHNT and CDR2 YENEEA. V shed 2 bases and J shed 5 bases, with 9 bases lying between them. There are 13 residues in the CDR3. The CDR3 spells CASSLRGGETQYF. The CDR3 nucleotides read TGTGCCAGCAGCTTAAGGGGGGGGGAGACCCAGTACTTC.

This clone was counted once. The V call is TRBV16, the J call TRBJ1-4, with D maybe TRBD1 (6 bases). Germline V gene lookup returns CDR1 KGHSY and CDR2 FQNENV. Trimming removed 7 bases from V and 5 bases from J, with 26 bases in between. This CDR3 is 18 amino acids long. The CDR3 DNA reads as TGTGCCAGCATCCCCCAGGGACAACCCCTCGCGGCGAATGAAAAACTGTTTTTT. This encodes CASIPQGQPLAANEKLFF.

V and J are TRBV5-1 and TRBJ1-2; TRBD1 matches at 8 bases. Losses at the gene ends were 3 bases for V and 3 bases for J; bases not matched to a gene: 7. This CDR3 has 15 amino acids. Germline CDR1 is SGHRS and CDR2 is YFSETQ. The CDR3 loop is CASSSRTGKHYGYTF. In nucleotides, the CDR3 is TGCGCCAGCAGCTCTCGGACAGGGAAACACTATGGCTACACCTTC.

CDR3 nucleotides: TGTGCCAGCTCACCCCCGGGAACGGCTAATGAAAAACTGTTTTTT. Its protein product is CASSPPGTANEKLFF. J is TRBJ1-4 and V is TRBV18; D unresolved. Looked up from germline, CDR1 is KGHSH and CDR2 is LQKENI. This CDR3 has 15 residues. Deletions cut 3 bases from V and 3 bases from J, with 11 bases between.

The chain uses TRBV16 and TRBJ1-2, with 8 bases identical to TRBD1. The J segment lost 3 bases and the V segment lost 4 bases, leaving 13 bases of the junction unmatched. Germline CDR1 and CDR2: KGHSY and FQNENV. This CDR3 contains 17 residues. CDR3 sequence: CASSRPGQVTPHYGYTF. CDR3 DNA sequence: TGTGCCAGCAGCCGCCCGGGACAGGTGACGCCCCACTATGGCTACACCTTC.